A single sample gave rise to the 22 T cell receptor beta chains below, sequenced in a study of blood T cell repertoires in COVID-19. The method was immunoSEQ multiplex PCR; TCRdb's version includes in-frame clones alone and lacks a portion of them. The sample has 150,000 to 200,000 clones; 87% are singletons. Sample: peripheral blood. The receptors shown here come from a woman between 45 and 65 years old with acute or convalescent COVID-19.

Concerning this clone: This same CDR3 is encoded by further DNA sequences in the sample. CDR3 in amino acids: CAWSEGGGQPQHF. The CDR3 bases are TGTGCCTGGAGTGAGGGGGGGGGACAGCCCCAGCATTTT. J is TRBJ1-5 and V is TRBV30; D is perhaps TRBD1 (6 bases). Germline values: CDR1 GTSNPN, CDR2 SVGIG (reference sequence). The length of the CDR3 is 13 residues. V lost 1 base and J lost 7, with 11 bases in between. The complete variable domain, with remaining parts taken from reference TRBV30 and TRBJ1-5, reads SQTIHQWPATLVQPVGSPLSLECTVEGTSNPNLYWYRQAAGRGLQLLFYSVGIGQISSEVPQNLSASRPQDRQFILSSKKLLLSDSGFYLCAWSEGGGQPQHFGDGTRLSIL.

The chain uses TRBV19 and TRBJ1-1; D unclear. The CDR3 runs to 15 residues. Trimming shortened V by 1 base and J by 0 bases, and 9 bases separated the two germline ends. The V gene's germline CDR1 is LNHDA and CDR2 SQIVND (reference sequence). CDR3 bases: TGTGCCAGTAGTATAGGAGCGGAAATGAACACTGAAGCTTTCTTT. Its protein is CASSIGAEMNTEAFF. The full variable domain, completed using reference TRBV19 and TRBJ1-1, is DGGITQSPKYLFRKEGQNVTLSCEQNLNHDAMYWYRQDPGQGLRLIYYSQIVNDFQKGDIAEGYSVSREKKESFPLTVTSAQKNPTAFYLCASSIGAEMNTEAFFGQGTRLTVV.

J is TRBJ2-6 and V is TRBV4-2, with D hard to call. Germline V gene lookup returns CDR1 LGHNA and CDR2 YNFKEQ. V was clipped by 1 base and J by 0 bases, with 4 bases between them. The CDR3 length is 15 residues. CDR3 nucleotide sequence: TGTGCCAGCAGCCAAGGACACTCTGGGGCCAACGTCCTGACTTTC. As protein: CASSQGHSGANVLTF.

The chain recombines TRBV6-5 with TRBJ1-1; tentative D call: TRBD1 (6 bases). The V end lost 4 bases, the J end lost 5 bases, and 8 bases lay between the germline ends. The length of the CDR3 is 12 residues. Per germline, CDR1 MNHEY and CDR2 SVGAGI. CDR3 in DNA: TGTGCCAGCAGTTCCAGGGGTACTGAAGCTTTCTTT. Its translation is CASSSRGTEAFF.

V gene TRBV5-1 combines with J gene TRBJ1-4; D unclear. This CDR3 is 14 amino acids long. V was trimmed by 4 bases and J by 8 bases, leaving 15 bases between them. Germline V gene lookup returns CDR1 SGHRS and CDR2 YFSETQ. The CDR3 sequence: CASSLWEEGEKLFF. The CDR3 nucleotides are TGCGCCAGCAGCCTGTGGGAGGAAGGGGAAAAACTGTTTTTT.

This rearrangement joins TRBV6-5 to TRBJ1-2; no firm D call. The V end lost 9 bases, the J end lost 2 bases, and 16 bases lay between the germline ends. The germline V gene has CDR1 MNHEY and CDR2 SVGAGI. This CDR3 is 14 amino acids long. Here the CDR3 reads CASALAANNYGYTF. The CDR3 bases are TGTGCCAGTGCCCTGGCAGCGAACAACTATGGCTACACCTTC.

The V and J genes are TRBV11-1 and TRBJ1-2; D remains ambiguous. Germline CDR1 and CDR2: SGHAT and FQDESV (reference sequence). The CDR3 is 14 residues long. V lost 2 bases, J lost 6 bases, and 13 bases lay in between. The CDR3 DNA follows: TGTGCCAGCAGCTTATCGTCGAGGGTCGATGGCTACACCTTC. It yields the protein CASSLSSRVDGYTF.

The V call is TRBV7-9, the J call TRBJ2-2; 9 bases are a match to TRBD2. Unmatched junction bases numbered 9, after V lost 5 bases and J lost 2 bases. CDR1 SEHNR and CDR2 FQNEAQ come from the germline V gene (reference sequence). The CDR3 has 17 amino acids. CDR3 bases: TGTGCCAGCAGCCAGGGACTAGCTGGGGGTAACACCGGGGAGCTGTTTTTT. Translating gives CASSQGLAGGNTGELFF. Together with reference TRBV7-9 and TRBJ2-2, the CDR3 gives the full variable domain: DTGVSQNPRHKITKRGQNVTFRCDPISEHNRLYWYRQTLGQGPEFLTYFQNEAQLEKSRLLSDRFSAERPKGSFSTLEIQRTEQGDSAMYLCASSQGLAGGNTGELFFGEGSRLTVL.

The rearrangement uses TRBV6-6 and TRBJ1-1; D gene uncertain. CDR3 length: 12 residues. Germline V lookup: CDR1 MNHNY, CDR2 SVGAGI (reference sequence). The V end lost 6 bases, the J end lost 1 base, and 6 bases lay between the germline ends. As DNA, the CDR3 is TGTGCCAGCAGGCGGGGGAACACTGAAGCTTTCTTT. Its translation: CASRRGNTEAFF.

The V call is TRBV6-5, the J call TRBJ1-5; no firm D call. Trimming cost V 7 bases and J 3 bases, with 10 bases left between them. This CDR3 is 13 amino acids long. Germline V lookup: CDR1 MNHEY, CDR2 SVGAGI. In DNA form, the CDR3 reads TGTGCCAGCATCGGAGGAAACAATCAGCCCCAGCATTTT. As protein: CASIGGNNQPQHF.

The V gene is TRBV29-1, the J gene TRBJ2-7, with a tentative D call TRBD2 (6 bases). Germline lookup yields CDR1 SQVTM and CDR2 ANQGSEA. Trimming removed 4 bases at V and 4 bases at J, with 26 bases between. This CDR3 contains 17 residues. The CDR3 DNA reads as TGCAGCGTTGCCCGGGACTCCATAAAGGGGATTTTTTACGAGCAGTACTTC. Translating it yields CSVARDSIKGIFYEQYF.

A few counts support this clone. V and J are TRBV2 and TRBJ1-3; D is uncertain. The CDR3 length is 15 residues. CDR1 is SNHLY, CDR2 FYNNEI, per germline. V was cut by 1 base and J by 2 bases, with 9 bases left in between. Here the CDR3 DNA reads TGTGCCAGCAGTGAAGTGGCAGGAACTGGAAACACCATATATTTT. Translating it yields CASSEVAGTGNTIYF. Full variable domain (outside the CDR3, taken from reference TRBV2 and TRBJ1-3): EPEVTQTPSHQVTQMGQEVILRCVPISNHLYFYWYRQILGQKVEFLVSFYNNEISEKSEIFDDQFSVERPDGSNFTLKIRSTKLEDSAMYFCASSEVAGTGNTIYFGEGSWLTVV.

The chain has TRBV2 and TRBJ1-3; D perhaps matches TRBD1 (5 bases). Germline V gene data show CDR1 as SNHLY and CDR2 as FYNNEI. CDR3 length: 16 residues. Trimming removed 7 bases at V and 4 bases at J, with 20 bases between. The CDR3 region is CASIPLRAGRGNTIYF. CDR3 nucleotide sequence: TGTGCCAGCATCCCCCTCCGGGCGGGGCGAGGAAACACCATATATTTT.

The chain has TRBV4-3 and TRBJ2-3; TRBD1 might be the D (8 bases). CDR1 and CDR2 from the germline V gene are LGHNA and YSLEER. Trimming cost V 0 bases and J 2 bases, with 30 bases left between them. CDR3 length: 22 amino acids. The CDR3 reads CASSQDSGQAPGRLAYTDTQYF. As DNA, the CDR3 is TGCGCCAGCAGCCAAGATTCGGGACAGGCACCGGGGCGACTAGCCTACACAGATACGCAGTATTTT.

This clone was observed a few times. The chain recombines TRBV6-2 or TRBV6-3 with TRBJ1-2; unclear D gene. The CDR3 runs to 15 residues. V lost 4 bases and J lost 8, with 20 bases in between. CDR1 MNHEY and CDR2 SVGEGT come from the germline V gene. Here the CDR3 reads CASSSRWAALAGYTF. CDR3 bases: TGTGCCAGCAGTTCCCGTTGGGCAGCATTAGCGGGCTACACCTTC.

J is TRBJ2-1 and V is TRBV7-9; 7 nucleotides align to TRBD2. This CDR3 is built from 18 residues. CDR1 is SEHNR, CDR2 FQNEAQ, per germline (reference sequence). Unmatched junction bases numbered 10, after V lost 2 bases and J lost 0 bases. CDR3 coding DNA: TGTGCCAGCAGCTTATATGCTGCGGGAGACCGCTCCTACAATGAGCAGTTCTTC. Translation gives CASSLYAAGDRSYNEQFF.

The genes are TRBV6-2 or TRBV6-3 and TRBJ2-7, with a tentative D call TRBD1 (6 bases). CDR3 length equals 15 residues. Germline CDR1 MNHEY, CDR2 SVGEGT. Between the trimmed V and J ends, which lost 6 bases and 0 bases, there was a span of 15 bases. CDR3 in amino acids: CASSETGKSSYEQYF. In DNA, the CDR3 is TGTGCCAGCAGCGAAACAGGGAAGAGCTCCTACGAGCAGTACTTC.

The DNA for the CDR3 is TGTGCCAGCTCACCATTCTCCACTGAAGCTTTCTTT. It codes for CASSPFSTEAFF. The chain has TRBV18 and TRBJ1-1; D call uncertain. V was clipped by 2 bases and J by 4 bases, with 5 bases between them. The germline V gene encodes CDR1 KGHSH and CDR2 LQKENI. This CDR3 spans 12 amino acids.

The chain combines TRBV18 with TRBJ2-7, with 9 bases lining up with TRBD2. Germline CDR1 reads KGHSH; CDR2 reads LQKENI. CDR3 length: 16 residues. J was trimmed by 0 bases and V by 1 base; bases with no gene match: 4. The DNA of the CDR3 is TGTGCCAGCTCACCACTTGGGACTAGCCGCTCCTACGAGCAGTACTTC. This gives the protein CASSPLGTSRSYEQYF.

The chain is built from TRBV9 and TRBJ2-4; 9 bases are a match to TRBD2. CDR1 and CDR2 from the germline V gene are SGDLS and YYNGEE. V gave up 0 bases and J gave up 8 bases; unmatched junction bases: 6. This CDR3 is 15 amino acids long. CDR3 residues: CASSVGTSVRDIQYF. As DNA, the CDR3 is TGTGCCAGCAGCGTAGGGACTAGCGTGAGGGACATTCAGTACTTC.

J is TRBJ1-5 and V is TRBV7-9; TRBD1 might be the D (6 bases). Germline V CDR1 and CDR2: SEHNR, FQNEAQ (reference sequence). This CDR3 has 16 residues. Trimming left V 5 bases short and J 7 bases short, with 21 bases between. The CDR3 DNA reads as TGTGCCAGCAGCCGAGGGGGAGGGGGGCGCGAACAGCCCCAGCATTTT. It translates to CASSRGGGGREQPQHF.

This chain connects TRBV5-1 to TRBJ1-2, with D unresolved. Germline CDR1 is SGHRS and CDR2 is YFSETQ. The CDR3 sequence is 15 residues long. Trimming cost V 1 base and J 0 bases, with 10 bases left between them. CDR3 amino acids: CASSLFDTANYGYTF. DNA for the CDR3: TGCGCCAGCAGCTTGTTTGATACAGCTAACTATGGCTACACCTTC.